This TCR beta chain was found in a study of metastatic and nonmetastatic thyroid tumors. Whole-study results and caveats: It was reported that TCR beta diversity was significantly higher in malignant thyroid tumors than benign nodules, in blood and tumor.

Not a single patient had been given any form of treatment at any point before undergoing thyroid surgery. MiXCR reprocessed the PCR reads for TCRdb. The repertoire includes about 8,000 clones, 15% to 20% of them detected once, and roughly 9.6% sits in the top ten. Note on this clone: What it binds is unknown.

Germline V lookup: CDR1 SNHLY, CDR2 FYNNEI. V gave up 3 bases and J gave up 4 bases; unmatched junction bases: 6. The CDR3 is 16 amino acids. This TCR was recovered from a female donor with papillary thyroid cancer or a benign thyroid nodule (not recorded which). Some clones in this sample may be carry-over from other donors' samples. V usage is TRBV2 and J usage is TRBJ2-3; TRBD1 matches 11 bases. The sample taken for sequencing was adjacent normal tissue. The CDR3 nucleotides read TGTGCCAGCAGTGATTCCGGGACAGGGGGGGCAGATACGCAGTATTTT. Protein product: CASSDSGTGGADTQYF.